The 14 T cell receptor beta chains reported below all come from one sample, sequenced in a study of T-cell reconstitution after alpha-beta-depleted transplantation in children. Preparation of the TCRbeta library was carried out with unique molecular identifiers. TCRdb redid the calling of the PCR reads with MiXCR, one entry per CDR3 protein. The sample gives some 390,000 distinct CDR3 sequences, roughly 22% of which show up once; 3% to 4% is in the top ten. Specimen: PBMCs from the stem cell graft donor, collected from the stem cell graft. The receptors here all came from a human donor who donated a stem cell graft to a child with acute myeloid leukemia.

The V and J genes are TRBV15 and TRBJ2-7; D possibly corresponds to TRBD2 (6 bases). The germline CDR1 and CDR2 sequences are LNHNV and YYDKDF (reference sequence). V shed 3 bases and J shed 4 bases, with 16 bases lying between them. The CDR3 runs to 15 residues. The CDR3 is CATSSSASVWYEQYF. CDR3 coding DNA: TGTGCCACCAGCAGCTCGGCTAGCGTATGGTACGAGCAGTACTTC.

As concerns this clonotype: This likely comes from a read error, as the CDR3 has no conserved phenylalanine or tryptophan at its end. This sequence joins TRBV28 and TRBJ1-5; no reliable D call. Germline V lookup: CDR1 MDHEN, CDR2 SYDVKM. The CDR3 contains 14 residues. Between the trimmed V and J ends, which lost 8 bases and 9 bases, there was a span of 20 bases. The DNA for the CDR3 is TGTGCCAGCGCACCAGTTGAACAAACCAGGCCCCAGCATTGT. The encoded protein is CASAPVEQTRPQHC.

V gene TRBV4-3 combines with J gene TRBJ2-2; D not resolved. V lost 0 bases to trimming and J lost 3 bases, with 8 bases between them. There are 15 residues in the CDR3. Germline CDR1 LGHNA, CDR2 YSLEER. DNA of the CDR3: TGCGCCAGCAGCCAAGATTACAGAGACACCGGGGAGCTGTTTTTT. This sequence encodes CASSQDYRDTGELFF.

This clonotype was picked up a small number of times. V is TRBV25-1 and J is TRBJ2-7; tentatively, D is TRBD1 (5 bases). The CDR3 totals 15 residues. Germline-derived CDR1 and CDR2 are MGHDK and SYGVNS. V lost 1 base and J 2 bases, leaving 12 bases between the germline ends. CDR3 nucleotide sequence: TGTGCCAGCAGTGAATTAAAAGGGGATCCCTACGAGCAGTACTTC. This gives the protein CASSELKGDPYEQYF.

This clonotype occurred many times. The chain employs TRBV5-1 and TRBJ2-3; 11 nucleotides line up with TRBD2. CDR1 and CDR2 from the germline V gene are SGHRS and YFSETQ. The length of the CDR3 is 15 residues. V lost 0 bases and J lost 4; bases outside the gene matches: 1. CDR3 bases: TGCGCCAGCAGCTTGGTGGGACTAGCGGCAGATACGCAGTATTTT. The encoded protein is CASSLVGLAADTQYF.

In its sample, this clonotype was seen a few times. The chain is built from TRBV7-3 and TRBJ2-1; 7 positions match TRBD2. The CDR3 loop spans 13 amino acids. Per the germline V gene, CDR1 is SGHTA and CDR2 is FQGTGA. V trimming: 3 bases; J trimming: 8 bases; junction bases outside the gene matches: 4. This CDR3 reads CASSLDLADEQFF. As DNA, the CDR3 is TGTGCCAGCAGCTTGGACCTAGCGGATGAGCAGTTCTTC.

This clonotype has ten or more counts. This sequence joins TRBV5-1 and TRBJ2-2, with 7 bases lining up with TRBD1. This CDR3 contains 16 residues. The V gene's germline CDR1 is SGHRS and CDR2 YFSETQ. The V gene end was trimmed by 5 bases and the J gene end by 0 bases; junction bases not matched to a gene: 7. Written as DNA, the CDR3 is TGCGCCAGCAGTTATCCGGGACAGACGAACACCGGGGAGCTGTTTTTT. As protein: CASSYPGQTNTGELFF.

At least ten counts were recorded for this clonotype. The gene calls are TRBV10-3 and TRBJ2-1, with D maybe TRBD2 (6 bases). Germline CDR1 reads ENHRY; CDR2 reads SYGVKD. The length of the CDR3 is 17 residues. The germline V and J ends were trimmed by 3 bases and 2 bases, with 17 bases remaining between them. In DNA form, the CDR3 reads TGTGCCATCAGTGATGGCGGGACCTACAGCGCCTACAATGAGCAGTTCTTC. Amino acids: CAISDGGTYSAYNEQFF.

In this sample, this clonotype turned up a few times. The chain uses TRBV2 and TRBJ2-1; D could derive from TRBD1 or TRBD2 (5 bases each). The germline gives CDR1 SNHLY, CDR2 FYNNEI. The CDR3 is 15 residues long. Trimming cost V 8 bases and J 4 bases, with 18 bases left between them. CDR3 amino acids: CASSRGRSGYNEQFF. For the CDR3, the DNA is TGTGCCAGCTCCCGGGGCCGCTCGGGATACAATGAGCAGTTCTTC.

The CDR3 sequence is CSAHDQQAGTQYF. The DNA of the CDR3 is TGCAGTGCTCATGACCAGCAGGCCGGGACCCAGTACTTC. The rearrangement uses TRBV20-1 and TRBJ2-5, with D hard to call. V was shortened by 5 bases and J by 7 bases, with 17 bases between the two germline ends. The CDR3 contains 13 residues. Germline V gene lookup returns CDR1 DFQATT and CDR2 SNEGSKA (reference sequence).

This clonotype was detected a few times. The J gene is TRBJ2-3, the V gene TRBV9; D unresolved. This CDR3 is built from 14 residues. Germline V gene sequence: CDR1 SGDLS, CDR2 YYNGEE. V lost 3 bases and J 5 bases, leaving 13 bases between the germline ends. The CDR3 here is CASSESRRLDTQYF. In DNA, the CDR3 is TGTGCCAGCAGCGAGAGCAGGCGATTAGATACGCAGTATTTT. The variable domain in full, with the rest retrieved from reference TRBV9 and TRBJ2-3, is DSGVTQTPKHLITATGQRVTLRCSPRSGDLSVYWYQQSLDQGLQFLIQYYNGEERAKGNILERFSAQQFPDLHSELNLSSLELGDSALYFCASSESRRLDTQYFGPGTRLTVL.

The V gene is TRBV6-2 or TRBV6-3, the J gene TRBJ2-6; tentatively, D is TRBD2 (6 bases). The CDR3 has 18 residues. Trimming took off 6 bases at V and 0 bases at J, with 18 bases between the two ends. Germline CDR1 reads MNHEY; CDR2 reads SVGEGT. The CDR3 DNA reads as TGTGCCAGCAGCCCTGGTGGAGGGGTTACCTCTGGGGCCAACGTCCTGACTTTC. It is translated as CASSPGGGVTSGANVLTF.

This clonotype was seen ten or more times. The chain uses TRBV29-1 and TRBJ1-1; the D is unclear. The CDR3 has 13 amino acids. The germline V and J ends were trimmed by 7 bases and 3 bases, with 15 bases remaining between them. Looked up from germline, CDR1 is SQVTM and CDR2 is ANQGSEA. The CDR3 DNA reads as TGCAGCGGCCGAACCTGGACGGACACTGAAGCTTTCTTT. It is translated as CSGRTWTDTEAFF.

At least ten counts were recorded for this clonotype. J is TRBJ2-5 and V is TRBV12-3 or TRBV12-4; 11 positions agree with TRBD2. The V segment lost 4 bases and the J segment 1 base; nucleotides outside the gene matches: 2. The CDR3 totals 15 residues. This chain's CDR3 is CASSSGLAGQETQYF. The CDR3 region has the DNA TGTGCCAGCAGTTCCGGACTAGCGGGCCAAGAGACCCAGTACTTC.